This T cell receptor beta chain was identified during a study of cytomegalovirus exposure and HLA in healthy donors. Study at large: When 300 to 500 donors were genotyped, 81% of them were found to fall in the Caucasian-associated ancestry cluster. General observations from the study: The authors later found TCR association rates varying by HLA locus, with DRB1 most and HLA-C fewest. Later analysis identified a missense DCLRE1C variant that was linked to TCR beta V- and J-gene trimming.

Each donor was nominally healthy when sampled (though unrecorded immune exposures were likely). Amplification used 60 Vbeta primers and 13 Jbeta primers. Clones were read by immunoSEQ multiplex PCR, and TCRdb kept only the in-frame ones, dropping some. The repertoire holds about 120,000 clones, with roughly four fifths as singletons. Trimming pared 3 bases from V and 2 bases from J, leaving 13 bases between. This CDR3 has 15 amino acids. CDR1 MNHEY and CDR2 SMNVEV come from the germline V gene (reference sequence). As for this clone: Its antigen is not known.

This TCR was recovered from a woman under 40 in good health and CMV-seropositive. The sequencing sample was made of PBMCs. The chain links TRBV27 to TRBJ1-1; D may be TRBD1 (6 bases). The CDR3 region has the DNA TGTGCCAGCAGTTTGGGGACGACAGGTAACACTGAAGCTTTCTTT. As protein: CASSLGTTGNTEAFF.